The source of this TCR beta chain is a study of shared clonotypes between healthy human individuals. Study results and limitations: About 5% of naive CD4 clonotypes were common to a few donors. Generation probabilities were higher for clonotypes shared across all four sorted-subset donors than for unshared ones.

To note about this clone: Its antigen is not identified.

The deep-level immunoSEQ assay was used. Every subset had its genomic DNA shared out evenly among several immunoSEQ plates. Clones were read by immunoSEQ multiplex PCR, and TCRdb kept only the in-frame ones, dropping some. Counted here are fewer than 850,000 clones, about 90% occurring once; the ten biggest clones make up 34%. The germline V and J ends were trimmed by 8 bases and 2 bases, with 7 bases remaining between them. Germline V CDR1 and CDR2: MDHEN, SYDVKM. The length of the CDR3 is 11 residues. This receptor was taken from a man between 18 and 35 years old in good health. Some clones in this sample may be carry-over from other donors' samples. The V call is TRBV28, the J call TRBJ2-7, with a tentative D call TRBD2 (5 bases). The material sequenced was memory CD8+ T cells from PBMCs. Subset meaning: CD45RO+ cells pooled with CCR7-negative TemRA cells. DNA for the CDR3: TGTGCCAGCGGGAGTCCCTACGAGCAGTACTTC. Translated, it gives CASGSPYEQYF. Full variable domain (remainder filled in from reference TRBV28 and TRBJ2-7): DVKVTQSSRYLVKRTGEKVFLECVQDMDHENMFWYRQDPGLGLRLIYFSYDVKMKEKGDIPEGYSVSREKKERFSLILESASTNQTSMYLCASGSPYEQYFGPGTRLTVT.